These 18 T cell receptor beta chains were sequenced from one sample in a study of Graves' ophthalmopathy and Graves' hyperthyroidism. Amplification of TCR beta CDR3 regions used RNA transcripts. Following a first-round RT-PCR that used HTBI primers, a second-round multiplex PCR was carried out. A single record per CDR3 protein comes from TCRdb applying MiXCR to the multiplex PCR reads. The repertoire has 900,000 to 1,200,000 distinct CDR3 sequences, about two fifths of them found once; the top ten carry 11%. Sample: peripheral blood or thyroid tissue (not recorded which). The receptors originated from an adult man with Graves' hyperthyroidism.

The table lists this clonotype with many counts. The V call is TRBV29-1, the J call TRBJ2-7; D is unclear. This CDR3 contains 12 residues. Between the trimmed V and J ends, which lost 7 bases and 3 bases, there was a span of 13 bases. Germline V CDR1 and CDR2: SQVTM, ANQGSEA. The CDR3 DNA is TGCAGCGCCGGTGAACAATTCTACGAGCAGTACTTC. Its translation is CSAGEQFYEQYF.

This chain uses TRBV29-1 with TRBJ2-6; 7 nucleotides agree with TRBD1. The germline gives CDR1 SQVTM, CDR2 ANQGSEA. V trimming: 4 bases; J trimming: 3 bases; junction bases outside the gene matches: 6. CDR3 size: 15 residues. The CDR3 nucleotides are TGCAGCGTTGTTGTTGACAGGGTTGGGGCCAACGTCCTGACTTTC. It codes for CSVVVDRVGANVLTF.

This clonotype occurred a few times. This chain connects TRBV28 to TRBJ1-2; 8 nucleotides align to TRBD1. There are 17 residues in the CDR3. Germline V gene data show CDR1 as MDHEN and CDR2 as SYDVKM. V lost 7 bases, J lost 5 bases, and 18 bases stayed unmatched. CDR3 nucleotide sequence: TGTGCCAGCAACTCACCGGGACAGGTAGCCAATCTTTATGGCTACACCTTC. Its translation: CASNSPGQVANLYGYTF.

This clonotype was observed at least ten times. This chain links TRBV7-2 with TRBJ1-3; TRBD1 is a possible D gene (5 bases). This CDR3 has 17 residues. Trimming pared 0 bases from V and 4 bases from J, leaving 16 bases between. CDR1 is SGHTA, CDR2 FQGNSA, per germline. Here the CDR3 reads CASSLARLGSGGNTIYF. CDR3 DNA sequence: TGTGCCAGCAGCTTAGCGCGTCTGGGCTCAGGGGGAAACACCATATATTTT.

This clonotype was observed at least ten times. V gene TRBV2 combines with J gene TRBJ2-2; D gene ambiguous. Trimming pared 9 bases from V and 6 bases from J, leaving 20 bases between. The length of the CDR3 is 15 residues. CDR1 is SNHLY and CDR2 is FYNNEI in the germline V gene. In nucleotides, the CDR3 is TGTGCCAGTAGGACGGATGCCGTAGTCCCCGGGGAGCTGTTTTTT. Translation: CASRTDAVVPGELFF.

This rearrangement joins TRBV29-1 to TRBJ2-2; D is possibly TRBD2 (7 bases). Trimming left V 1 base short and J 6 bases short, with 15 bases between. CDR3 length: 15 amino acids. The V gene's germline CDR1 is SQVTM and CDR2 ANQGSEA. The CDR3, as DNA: TGCAGCGTTGAAGTTGGTGGGGGGGCTTCCGGGGAGCTGTTTTTT. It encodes CSVEVGGGASGELFF.

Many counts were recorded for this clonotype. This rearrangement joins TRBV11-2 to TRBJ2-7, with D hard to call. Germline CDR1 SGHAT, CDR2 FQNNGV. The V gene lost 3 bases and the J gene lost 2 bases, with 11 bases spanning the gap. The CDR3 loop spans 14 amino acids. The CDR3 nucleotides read TGTGCCAGCAGCTTGTGGTCCACCGCCTACGAGCAGTACTTC. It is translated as CASSLWSTAYEQYF. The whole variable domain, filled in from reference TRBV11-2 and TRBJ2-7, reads EAGVAQSPRYKIIEKRQSVAFWCNPISGHATLYWYQQILGQGPKLLIQFQNNGVVDDSQLPKDRFSAERLKGVDSTLKIQPAKLEDSAVYLCASSLWSTAYEQYFGPGTRLTVT.

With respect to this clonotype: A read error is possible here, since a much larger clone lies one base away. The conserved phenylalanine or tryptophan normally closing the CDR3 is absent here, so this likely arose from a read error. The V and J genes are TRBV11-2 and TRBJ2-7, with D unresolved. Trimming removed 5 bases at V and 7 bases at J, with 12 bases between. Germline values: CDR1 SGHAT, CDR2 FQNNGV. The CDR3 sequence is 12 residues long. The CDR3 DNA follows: TGTGCCAGCAGCCCTCGGACGTGGGAGCAGTACCTC. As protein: CASSPRTWEQYL.

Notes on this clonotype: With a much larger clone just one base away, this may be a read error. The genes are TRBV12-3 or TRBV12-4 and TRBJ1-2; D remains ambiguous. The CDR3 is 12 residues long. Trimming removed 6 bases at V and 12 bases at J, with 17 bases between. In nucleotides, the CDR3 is TGTGCCAGCAGGGCCCCCTTAGGTCTCCACACCTTC. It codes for CASRAPLGLHTF.

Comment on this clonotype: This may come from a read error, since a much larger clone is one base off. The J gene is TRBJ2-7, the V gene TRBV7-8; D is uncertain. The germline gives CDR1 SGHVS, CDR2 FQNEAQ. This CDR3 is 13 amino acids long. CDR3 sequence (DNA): TGTGCCAGCGGCTTAGATGGGGTTTTAAGTGTCGACTTC. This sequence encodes CASGLDGVLSVDF.

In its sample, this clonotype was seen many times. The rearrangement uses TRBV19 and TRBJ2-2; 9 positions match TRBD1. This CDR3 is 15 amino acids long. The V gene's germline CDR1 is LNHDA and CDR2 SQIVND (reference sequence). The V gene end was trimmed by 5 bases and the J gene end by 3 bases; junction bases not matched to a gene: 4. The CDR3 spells CASSVQGAHTGELFF. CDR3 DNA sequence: TGTGCCAGTAGTGTACAGGGGGCCCACACCGGGGAGCTGTTTTTT.

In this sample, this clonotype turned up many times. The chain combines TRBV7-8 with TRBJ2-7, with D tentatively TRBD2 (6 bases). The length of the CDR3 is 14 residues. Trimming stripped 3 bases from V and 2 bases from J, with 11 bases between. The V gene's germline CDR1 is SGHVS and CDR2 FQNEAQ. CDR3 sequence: CASSFSGGTYEQYF. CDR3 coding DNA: TGTGCCAGCAGCTTTAGCGGCGGAACCTACGAGCAGTACTTC. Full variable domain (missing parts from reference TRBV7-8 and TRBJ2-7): GAGVSQSPRYKVAKRGQDVALRCDPISGHVSLFWYQQALGQGPEFLTYFQNEAQLDKSGLPSDRFFAERPEGSVSTLKIQRTQQEDSAVYLCASSFSGGTYEQYFGPGTRLTVT.

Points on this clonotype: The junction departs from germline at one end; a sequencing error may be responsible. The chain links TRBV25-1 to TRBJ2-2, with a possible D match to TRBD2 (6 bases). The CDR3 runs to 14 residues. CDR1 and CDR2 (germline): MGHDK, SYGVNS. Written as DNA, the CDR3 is TGTGCCAGCAGTGAAGGCGGGGAATCCGGGGAGCTGTCTTGG. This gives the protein CASSEGGESGELSW.

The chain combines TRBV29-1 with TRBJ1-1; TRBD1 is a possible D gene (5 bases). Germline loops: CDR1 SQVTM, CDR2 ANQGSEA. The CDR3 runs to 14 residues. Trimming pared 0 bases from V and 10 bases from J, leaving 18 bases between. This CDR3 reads CSVEESGGTAAAFF. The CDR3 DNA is TGCAGCGTTGAAGAATCGGGGGGAACGGCGGCAGCTTTCTTT.

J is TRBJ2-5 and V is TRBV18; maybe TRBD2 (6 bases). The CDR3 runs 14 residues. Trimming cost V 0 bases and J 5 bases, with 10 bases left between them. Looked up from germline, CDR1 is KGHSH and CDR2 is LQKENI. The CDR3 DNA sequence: TGTGCCAGCTCACCACCGTCTAGCGCGGAGACCCAGTACTTC. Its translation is CASSPPSSAETQYF.

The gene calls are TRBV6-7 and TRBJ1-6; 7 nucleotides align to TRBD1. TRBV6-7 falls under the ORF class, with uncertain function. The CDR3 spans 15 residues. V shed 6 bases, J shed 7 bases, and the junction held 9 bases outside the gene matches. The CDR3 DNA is TGTGCCAGCAGCGAGGGGGCAGAACTAAATTCACCCCTCCACTTT. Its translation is CASSEGAELNSPLHF.

CDR3 protein: CASSSSKTAGTGQETQYF. CDR3 coding DNA: TGTGCCAGCAGCTCGTCCAAAACTGCCGGGACAGGTCAAGAGACCCAGTACTTC. The chain couples TRBV5-4 to TRBJ2-5; the match to TRBD1 covers 8 bases. V trimming: 3 bases; J trimming: 2 bases; junction bases outside the gene matches: 15. The CDR3 extends over 18 amino acids. Germline V CDR1 and CDR2: SGHNT, YYREEE (reference sequence). The full variable domain, its missing parts supplied by reference TRBV5-4 and TRBJ2-5, is ETGVTQSPTHLIKTRGQQVTLRCSSQSGHNTVSWYQQALGQGPQFIFQYYREEENGRGNFPPRFSGLQFPNYSSELNVNALELDDSALYLCASSSSKTAGTGQETQYFGPGTRLLVL.

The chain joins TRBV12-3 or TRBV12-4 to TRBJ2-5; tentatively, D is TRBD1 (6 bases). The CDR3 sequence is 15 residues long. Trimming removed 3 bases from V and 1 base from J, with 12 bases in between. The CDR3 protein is CASSFLQGTQETQYF. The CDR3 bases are TGTGCCAGCAGTTTCCTTCAGGGGACCCAAGAGACCCAGTACTTC.